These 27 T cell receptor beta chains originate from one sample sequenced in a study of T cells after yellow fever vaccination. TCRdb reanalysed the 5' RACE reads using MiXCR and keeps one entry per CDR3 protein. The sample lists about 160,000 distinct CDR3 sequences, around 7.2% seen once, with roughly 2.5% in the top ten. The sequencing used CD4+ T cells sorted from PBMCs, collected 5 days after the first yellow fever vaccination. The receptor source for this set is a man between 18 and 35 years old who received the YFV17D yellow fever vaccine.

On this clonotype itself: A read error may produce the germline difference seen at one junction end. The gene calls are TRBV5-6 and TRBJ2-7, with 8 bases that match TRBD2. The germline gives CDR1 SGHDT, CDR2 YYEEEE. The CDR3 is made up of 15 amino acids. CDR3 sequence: CASILVPGGSYEQYF. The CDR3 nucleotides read TGTGCCAGCATCTTGGTTCCGGGGGGGAGCTACGAGCAGTACTTC.

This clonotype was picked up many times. The CDR3 spells CASSPGQSGEAFF. The CDR3 bases are TGTGCCAGCAGCCCAGGACAGAGTGGTGAAGCTTTCTTT. The V gene is TRBV5-4, the J gene TRBJ1-1; D might be TRBD1 (6 bases). Between the trimmed V and J ends, which lost 4 bases and 7 bases, there was a span of 14 bases. Germline V gene data show CDR1 as SGHNT and CDR2 as YYREEE (reference sequence). There are 13 residues in the CDR3. The full variable domain, its missing parts supplied by reference TRBV5-4 and TRBJ1-1, is ETGVTQSPTHLIKTRGQQVTLRCSSQSGHNTVSWYQQALGQGPQFIFQYYREEENGRGNFPPRFSGLQFPNYSSELNVNALELDDSALYLCASSPGQSGEAFFGQGTRLTVV.

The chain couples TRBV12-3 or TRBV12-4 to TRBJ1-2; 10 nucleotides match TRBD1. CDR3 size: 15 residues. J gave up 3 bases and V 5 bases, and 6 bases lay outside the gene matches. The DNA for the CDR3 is TGTGCCAGCAGTAGAAGACAGGGGGCGGACTATGGCTACACCTTC. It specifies CASSRRQGADYGYTF.

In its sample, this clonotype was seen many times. The CDR3 sequence: CASSPGVNYGYTF. The CDR3 nucleotides are TGTGCCAGCAGTCCAGGGGTGAACTATGGCTACACCTTC. V and J are TRBV12-3 or TRBV12-4 and TRBJ1-2; possible D gene TRBD1, 6 bases. With 5 bases removed from V and 2 bases from J, the gap between germline ends came to 9 bases. The CDR3 is 13 residues long.

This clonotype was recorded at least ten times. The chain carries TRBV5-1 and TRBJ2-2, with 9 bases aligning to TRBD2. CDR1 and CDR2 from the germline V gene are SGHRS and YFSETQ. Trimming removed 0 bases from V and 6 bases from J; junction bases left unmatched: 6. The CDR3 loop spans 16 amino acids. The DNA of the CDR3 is TGCGCCAGCAGCTTGGCGGGACTAGCAGTGGCCGGGGAGCTGTTTTTT. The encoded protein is CASSLAGLAVAGELFF.

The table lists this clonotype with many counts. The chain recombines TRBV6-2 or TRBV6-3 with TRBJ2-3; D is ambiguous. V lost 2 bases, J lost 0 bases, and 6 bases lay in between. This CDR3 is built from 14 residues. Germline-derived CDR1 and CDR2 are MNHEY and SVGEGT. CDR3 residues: CASSYTGSTDTQYF. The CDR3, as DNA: TGTGCCAGCAGTTACACCGGGAGCACAGATACGCAGTATTTT.

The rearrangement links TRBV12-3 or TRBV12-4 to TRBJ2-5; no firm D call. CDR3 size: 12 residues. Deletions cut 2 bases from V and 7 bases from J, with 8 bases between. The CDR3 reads CASSLSHGTQYF. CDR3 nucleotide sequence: TGTGCCAGCAGTTTATCCCATGGGACCCAGTACTTC.

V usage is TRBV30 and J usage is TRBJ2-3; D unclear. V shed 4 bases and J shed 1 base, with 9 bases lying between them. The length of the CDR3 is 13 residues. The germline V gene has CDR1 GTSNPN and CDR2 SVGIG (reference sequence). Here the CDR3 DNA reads TGTGCCTGGATGGGGTCAGGCACAGATACGCAGTATTTT. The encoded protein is CAWMGSGTDTQYF.

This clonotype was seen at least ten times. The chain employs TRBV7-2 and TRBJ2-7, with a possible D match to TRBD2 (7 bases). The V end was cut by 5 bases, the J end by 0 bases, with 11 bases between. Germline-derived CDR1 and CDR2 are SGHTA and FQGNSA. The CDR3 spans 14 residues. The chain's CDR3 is CASSPGEGSYEQYF. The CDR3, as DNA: TGTGCCAGCAGCCCAGGGGAGGGCTCCTACGAGCAGTACTTC.

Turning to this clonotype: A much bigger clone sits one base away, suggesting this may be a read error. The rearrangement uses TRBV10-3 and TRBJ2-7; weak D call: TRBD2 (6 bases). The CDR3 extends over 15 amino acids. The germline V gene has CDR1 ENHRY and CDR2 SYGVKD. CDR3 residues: CVISGEAGSSYEQYF. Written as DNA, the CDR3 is TGTGTCATCAGTGGGGAGGCTGGGTCTTCCTACGAGCAGTACTTC.

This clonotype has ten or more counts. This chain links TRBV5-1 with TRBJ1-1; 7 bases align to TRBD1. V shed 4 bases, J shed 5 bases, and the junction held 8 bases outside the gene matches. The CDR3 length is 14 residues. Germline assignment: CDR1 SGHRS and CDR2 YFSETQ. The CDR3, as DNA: TGCGCCAGCAGCGGAAGGGCAGGGGGGACTGAAGCTTTCTTT. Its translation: CASSGRAGGTEAFF. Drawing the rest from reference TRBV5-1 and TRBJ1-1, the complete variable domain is KAGVTQTPRYLIKTRGQQVTLSCSPISGHRSVSWYQQTPGQGLQFLFEYFSETQRNKGNFPGRFSGRQFSNSRSEMNVSTLELGDSALYLCASSGRAGGTEAFFGQGTRLTVV.

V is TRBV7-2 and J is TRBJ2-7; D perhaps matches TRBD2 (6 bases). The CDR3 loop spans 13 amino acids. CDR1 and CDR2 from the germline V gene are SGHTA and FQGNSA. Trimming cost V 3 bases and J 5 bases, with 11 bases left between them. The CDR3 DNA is TGTGCCAGCAGCTTTTATGGAGGGGACGAGCAGTACTTC. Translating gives CASSFYGGDEQYF.

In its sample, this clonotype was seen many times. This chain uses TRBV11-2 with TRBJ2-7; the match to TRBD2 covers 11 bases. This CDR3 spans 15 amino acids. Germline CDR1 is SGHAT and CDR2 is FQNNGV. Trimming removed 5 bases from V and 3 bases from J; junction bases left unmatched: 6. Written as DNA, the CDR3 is TGTGCCAGCAGCATCATAGCGGGGGGGGACTACGAGCAGTACTTC. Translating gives CASSIIAGGDYEQYF.

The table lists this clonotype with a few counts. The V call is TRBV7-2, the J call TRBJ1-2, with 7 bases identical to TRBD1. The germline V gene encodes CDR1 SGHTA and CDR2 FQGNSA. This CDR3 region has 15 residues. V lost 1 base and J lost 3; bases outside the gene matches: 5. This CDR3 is CASSLGEGADYGYTF. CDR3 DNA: TGTGCCAGCAGCTTAGGGGAGGGGGCGGACTATGGCTACACCTTC.

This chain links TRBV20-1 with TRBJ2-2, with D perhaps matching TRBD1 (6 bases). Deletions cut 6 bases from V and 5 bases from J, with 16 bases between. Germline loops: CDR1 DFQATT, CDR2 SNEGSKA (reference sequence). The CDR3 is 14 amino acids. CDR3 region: CSASQGQLTGELFF. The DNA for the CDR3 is TGCAGTGCCAGCCAGGGGCAATTAACCGGGGAGCTGTTTTTT.

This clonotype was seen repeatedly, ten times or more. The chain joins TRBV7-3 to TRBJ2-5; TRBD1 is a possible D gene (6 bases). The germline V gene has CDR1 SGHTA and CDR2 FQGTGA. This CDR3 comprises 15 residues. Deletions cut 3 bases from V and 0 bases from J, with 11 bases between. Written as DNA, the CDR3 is TGTGCCAGCAGCTTGCAGGGGACCAACCAAGAGACCCAGTACTTC. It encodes CASSLQGTNQETQYF.

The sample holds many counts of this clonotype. The CDR3 nucleotides read TGCGCCAGCAGCTCCGGGACAGTAACAGATACGCAGTATTTT. This sequence encodes CASSSGTVTDTQYF. V usage is TRBV5-1 and J usage is TRBJ2-3, with 7 bases aligning to TRBD1. The CDR3 consists of 14 residues. Germline V CDR1 and CDR2: SGHRS, YFSETQ. Trimming took 3 bases from V and 3 from J; bases not matched to a gene: 4.

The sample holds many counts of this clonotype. DNA of the CDR3: TGTGCCAGCAGCTCCAGACTGAAAGAGACCCAGTACTTC. Amino acids: CASSSRLKETQYF. V and J are TRBV7-8 and TRBJ2-5; D call uncertain. Germline assignment: CDR1 SGHVS and CDR2 FQNEAQ. This CDR3 comprises 13 residues. The V end was cut by 4 bases, the J end by 3 bases, with 9 bases between.

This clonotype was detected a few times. The CDR3 is CASSRTSSGPEQFF. In DNA form, the CDR3 reads TGTGCCAGCAGTCGCACATCATCCGGGCCTGAGCAGTTCTTC. This chain connects TRBV28 to TRBJ2-1; no clear D gene. V dropped 5 bases and J dropped 9 bases, with 17 bases sitting between them. Germline V lookup: CDR1 MDHEN, CDR2 SYDVKM. This CDR3 has 14 amino acids.

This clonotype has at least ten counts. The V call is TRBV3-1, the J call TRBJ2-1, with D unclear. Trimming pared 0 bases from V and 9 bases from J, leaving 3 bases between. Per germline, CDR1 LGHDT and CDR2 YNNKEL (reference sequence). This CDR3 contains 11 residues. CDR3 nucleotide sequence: TGTGCCAGCAGCCAAGATTCTGAGCAGTTCTTC. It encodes CASSQDSEQFF.

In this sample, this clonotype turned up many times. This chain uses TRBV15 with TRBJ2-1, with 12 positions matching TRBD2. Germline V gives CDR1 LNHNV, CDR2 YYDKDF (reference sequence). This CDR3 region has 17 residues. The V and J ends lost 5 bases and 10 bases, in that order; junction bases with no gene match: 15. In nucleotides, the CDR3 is TGTGCCACCAGCGGCGGACTAGCGGGGAGATCCAATAGCGAGCAGTTCTTC. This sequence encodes CATSGGLAGRSNSEQFF.

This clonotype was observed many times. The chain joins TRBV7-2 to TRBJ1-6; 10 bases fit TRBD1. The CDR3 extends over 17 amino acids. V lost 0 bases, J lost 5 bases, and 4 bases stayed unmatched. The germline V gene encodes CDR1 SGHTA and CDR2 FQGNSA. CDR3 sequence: CASSLALDRGHNSPLHF. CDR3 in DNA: TGTGCCAGCAGCTTAGCCCTTGACAGGGGGCATAATTCACCCCTCCACTTT.

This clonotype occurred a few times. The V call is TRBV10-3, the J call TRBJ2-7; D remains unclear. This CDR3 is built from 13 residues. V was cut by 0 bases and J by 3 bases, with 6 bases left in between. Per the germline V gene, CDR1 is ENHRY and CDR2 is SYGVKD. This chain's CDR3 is CAISESTVYEQYF. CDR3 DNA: TGTGCCATCAGTGAGTCCACGGTCTACGAGCAGTACTTC.

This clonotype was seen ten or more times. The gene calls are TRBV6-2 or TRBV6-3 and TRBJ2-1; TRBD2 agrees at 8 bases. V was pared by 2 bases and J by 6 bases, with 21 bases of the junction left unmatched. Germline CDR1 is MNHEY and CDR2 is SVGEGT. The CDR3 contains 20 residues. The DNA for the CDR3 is TGTGCCAGCAGTTACCGGAGCGGGGGAGCACCCAGAAACGGCTTCAATGAGCAGTTCTTC. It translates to CASSYRSGGAPRNGFNEQFF.

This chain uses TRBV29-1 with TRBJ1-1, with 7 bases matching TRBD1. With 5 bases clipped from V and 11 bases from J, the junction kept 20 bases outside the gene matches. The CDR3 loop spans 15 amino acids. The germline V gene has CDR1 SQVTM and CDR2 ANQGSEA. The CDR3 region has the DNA TGCAGCGTTTTTAATCCAGGGGGATATCGGGAATCGGCTTTCTTT. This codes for CSVFNPGGYRESAFF.

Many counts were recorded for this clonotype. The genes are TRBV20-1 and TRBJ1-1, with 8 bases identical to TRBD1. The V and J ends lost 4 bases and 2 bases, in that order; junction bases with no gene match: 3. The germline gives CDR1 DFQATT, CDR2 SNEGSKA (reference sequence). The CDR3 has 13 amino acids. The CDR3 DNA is TGCAGTGCTAAGGACAGGGTTAACACTGAAGCTTTCTTT. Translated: CSAKDRVNTEAFF.

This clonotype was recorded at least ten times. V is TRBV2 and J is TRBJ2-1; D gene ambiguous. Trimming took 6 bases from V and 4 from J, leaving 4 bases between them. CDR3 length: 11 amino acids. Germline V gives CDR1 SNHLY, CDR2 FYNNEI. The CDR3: CASRGYNEQFF. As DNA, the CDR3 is TGTGCCAGCAGAGGATACAATGAGCAGTTCTTC.